A single sample gave rise to the 16 T cell receptor beta chains below, sequenced in a study of blood T cell repertoires in COVID-19. Using immunoSEQ multiplex PCR, the repertoire was profiled, and TCRdb retains in-frame clones only, with some absent. The top ten clones hold about 7.8% of a sample with about 20,000 clones, around 88% of them seen once. The material sequenced was peripheral blood. The receptor set was obtained from a woman aged 55-69 years with active COVID-19.

This chain connects TRBV5-1 to TRBJ1-1; D possibly corresponds to TRBD1 (5 bases). The CDR3 sequence is 14 residues long. Germline CDR1 and CDR2: SGHRS and YFSETQ. V lost 3 bases, J lost 5 bases, and 14 bases lay in between. As DNA, the CDR3 is TGCGCCAGCAGCTGGGACGTGGGAGGGACTGAAGCTTTCTTT. Protein product: CASSWDVGGTEAFF.

The chain couples TRBV7-2 to TRBJ2-1; D may be TRBD1 (6 bases). The CDR3 is made up of 13 amino acids. Germline CDR1 is SGHTA and CDR2 is FQGNSA. V lost 4 bases and J 5 bases, leaving 9 bases between the germline ends. Here the CDR3 reads CASSSTGNNEQFF. CDR3 bases: TGTGCCAGCAGCTCCACAGGGAACAATGAGCAGTTCTTC.

The chain is built from TRBV6-1 and TRBJ2-1; TRBD1 might be the D (6 bases). Germline lookup yields CDR1 MNHNS and CDR2 SASEGT. The CDR3 covers 15 residues. The V and J ends lost 2 bases and 7 bases respectively, with 15 bases between them. The DNA for the CDR3 is TGTGCCAGCAGTGAACCCAGGGGTCAGGTTAATGAGCAGTTCTTC. Translation gives CASSEPRGQVNEQFF.

The chain has TRBV6-5 and TRBJ2-2, with 9 positions matching TRBD1. The V gene's germline CDR1 is MNHEY and CDR2 SVGAGI. With 5 bases clipped from V and 8 bases from J, the junction kept 6 bases outside the gene matches. CDR3 length: 14 residues. The CDR3 protein is CASSSGTGFGELFF. As DNA, the CDR3 is TGTGCCAGCAGTAGCGGGACAGGGTTTGGGGAGCTGTTTTTT.

The chain has TRBV20-1 and TRBJ2-3, with D tentatively TRBD2 (6 bases). CDR1 and CDR2 (germline): DFQATT, SNEGSKA (reference sequence). The CDR3 covers 11 residues. V was shortened by 8 bases and J by 7 bases, with 13 bases between the two germline ends. The CDR3 coding sequence is TGCAGTCTGTTTGGGAGGAATACGCAGTATTTT. Amino acid sequence: CSLFGRNTQYF.

The V gene is TRBV7-6, the J gene TRBJ1-4, with unresolved D. This CDR3 region has 16 residues. V was cut by 1 base and J by 2 bases, with 11 bases left in between. Germline V gene sequence: CDR1 SGHVS, CDR2 FNYEAQ. As DNA, the CDR3 is TGTGCCAGCAGCTTAGACATATCGTACACTAATGAAAAACTGTTTTTT. It translates to CASSLDISYTNEKLFF.

This clone appeared once. The chain carries TRBV7-6 and TRBJ2-3; tentative D call: TRBD2 (6 bases). Germline loops: CDR1 SGHVS, CDR2 FNYEAQ. The CDR3 spans 14 residues. V lost 5 bases, J lost 2 bases, and 11 bases lay in between. DNA of the CDR3: TGTGCCAGCAGCGCGGGACTGTCCACAGATACGCAGTATTTT. Residues: CASSAGLSTDTQYF.

The chain links TRBV19 to TRBJ1-1; D perhaps matches TRBD1 (5 bases). Trimming pared 3 bases from V and 7 bases from J, leaving 27 bases between. The germline V gene has CDR1 LNHDA and CDR2 SQIVND (reference sequence). The CDR3 has 18 amino acids. The chain's CDR3 is CASSMMPAGVGFMGEAFF. CDR3 nucleotide sequence: TGTGCCAGTAGTATGATGCCCGCGGGGGTGGGGTTCATGGGTGAAGCTTTCTTT.

This clone showed up just once. The genes are TRBV5-4 and TRBJ1-4, with D unresolved. Germline V gene sequence: CDR1 SGHNT, CDR2 YYREEE (reference sequence). V lost 1 base and J lost 5, with 9 bases in between. The CDR3 loop spans 14 amino acids. CDR3 residues: CASSLNSLNEKLFF. The CDR3 region has the DNA TGTGCCAGCAGCTTGAACAGTCTCAATGAAAAACTGTTTTTT.

J is TRBJ2-1 and V is TRBV10-3; 10 bases agree with TRBD2. From germline, CDR1 is ENHRY and CDR2 SYGVKD. The length of the CDR3 is 13 residues. Trimming took 10 bases from V and 7 from J; bases not matched to a gene: 7. CDR3 in DNA: TGTGCCACAGCGGGAGGGGCCGGGAATGAGCAGTTCTTC. This codes for CATAGGAGNEQFF.

The genes are TRBV6-5 and TRBJ2-7, with TRBD2 identical over 7 bases. J lost 5 bases, V lost 6 bases, and 13 bases had no gene match. This CDR3 spans 15 amino acids. Germline CDR1 MNHEY, CDR2 SVGAGI. CDR3 in DNA: TGTGCCAGCAGGGCCGCGGGGGATAACGGGGACGAGCAGTACTTC. Its translation is CASRAAGDNGDEQYF.

This clone was counted a single time. This chain joins TRBV5-6 and TRBJ1-2, with TRBD1 matching 7 bases. Trimming at V came to 4 bases and at J to 8 bases, leaving 14 bases not matched to a gene. The CDR3 has 15 amino acids. The germline gives CDR1 SGHDT, CDR2 YYEEEE. CDR3 coding DNA: TGTGCCAGCAGCATCACCACAGGGGCGGTAGTCGGCTACACCTTC. Protein sequence: CASSITTGAVVGYTF.

The chain has TRBV24-1 and TRBJ2-2, with TRBD1 as a possible D gene (5 bases). The CDR3 runs 13 residues. Trimming shortened V by 3 bases and J by 9 bases, and 10 bases separated the two germline ends. Looked up from germline, CDR1 is KGHDR and CDR2 is SFDVKD. DNA of the CDR3: TGTGCCACCAGTGATCGCTTGGACAGGGAGCTGTTTTTT. Translating gives CATSDRLDRELFF.

The J gene is TRBJ1-2, the V gene TRBV3-1 (or the pseudogene TRBV3-2); perhaps TRBD1 as D (5 bases). V lost 1 base and J 2 bases, leaving 8 bases between the germline ends. This CDR3 region has 14 residues. The V gene's germline CDR1 is LGHDT and CDR2 YNNKEL (reference sequence). The CDR3 nucleotides are TGTGCCAGCAGCCAAGGTCCAGGGAACTATGGCTACACCTTC. Its protein product is CASSQGPGNYGYTF.

In its sample, this clone was seen a few times. The genes are TRBV7-9 and TRBJ2-2; tentatively, D is TRBD1 (6 bases). Trimming pared 4 bases from V and 1 base from J, leaving 7 bases between. The CDR3 has 14 residues. Germline loops: CDR1 SEHNR, CDR2 FQNEAQ (reference sequence). DNA for the CDR3: TGTGCCAGCAGCTGGACAGAGAACACCGGGGAGCTGTTTTTT. This translates into CASSWTENTGELFF.

J is TRBJ1-1 and V is TRBV6-5, with D uncertain. The V and J ends lost 5 bases and 6 bases respectively, with 16 bases between them. Per the germline V gene, CDR1 is MNHEY and CDR2 is SVGAGI. The CDR3 sequence is 14 residues long. The chain's CDR3 is CASSLNGLGAEAFF. The DNA of the CDR3 is TGTGCCAGCAGTCTCAACGGGTTAGGCGCTGAAGCTTTCTTT.